This T cell receptor beta chain was sequenced during a study of T cells after yellow fever vaccination. Study context: Investigators sorted EM, EMRA, CM and Tscm memory subsets, relying on CD3, CD45RA, CCR7 and CD95.

This clonotype was seen ten or more times. MiXCR, run by TCRdb on the 5' RACE reads, gives a single entry per CDR3 protein. The sample includes about 12,000 distinct CDR3 sequences, under 5.5% seen only once; the top ten take 51%. CDR3 length: 15 amino acids. Trimming pared 3 bases from V and 7 bases from J, leaving 15 bases between. Germline CDR1 reads KGHSH; CDR2 reads LQKENI. The material sequenced was PBMCs, either bulk or a sorted T-cell subset (CD4+, CD8+, memory, or dextramer-sorted; not recorded which), taken 45 days after the yellow fever booster vaccination. This clonotype originated in a man in his thirties or forties who received the YFV17D yellow fever vaccine. The chain is built from TRBV18 and TRBJ2-2; D not resolved. The CDR3 sequence is CASSPTKGPYGELFF. CDR3 bases: TGTGCCAGCTCACCTACGAAAGGACCTTACGGGGAGCTGTTTTTT.